The next 6 T cell receptor beta chains were all read from a single sample in a study of T cell repertoires in ileal Crohn's disease. Produced via immunoSEQ multiplex PCR; TCRdb's table is partial and in-frame only. The table has around 2,200 clones, over 75% seen once. The source material was ileal tissue. All receptors derive from an adult with Crohn's disease.

The chain recombines TRBV11-1 with TRBJ2-1; TRBD2 matches at 8 bases. The ends lost 5 bases at V and 8 bases at J; junction bases unmatched: 5. Germline V gene lookup returns CDR1 SGHAT and CDR2 FQDESV (reference sequence). CDR3 size: 13 residues. CDR3 in amino acids: CASSLRGGDEQFF. CDR3 DNA sequence: TGTGCCAGCAGCCTACGGGGGGGGGATGAGCAGTTCTTC. The full variable domain, rest sourced from reference TRBV11-1 and TRBJ2-1, is EAEVAQSPRYKITEKSQAVAFWCDPISGHATLYWYRQILGQGPELLVQFQDESVVDDSQLPKDRFSAERLKGVDSTLKIQPAELGDSAMYLCASSLRGGDEQFFGPGTRLTVL.

In this sample, this clone turned up once. The rearrangement uses TRBV5-1 and TRBJ2-7; D may be TRBD2 (6 bases). There are 13 residues in the CDR3. Trimming stripped 2 bases from V and 3 bases from J, with 9 bases between. The germline gives CDR1 SGHRS, CDR2 YFSETQ. The DNA of the CDR3 is TGCGCCAGCAGCTTCGGGGGTGACTACGAGCAGTACTTC. Protein sequence: CASSFGGDYEQYF.

V and J are TRBV2 and TRBJ1-1, with D hard to call. Germline CDR1 and CDR2: SNHLY and FYNNEI. V dropped 3 bases and J dropped 6 bases, with 8 bases sitting between them. The CDR3 is made up of 12 amino acids. DNA for the CDR3: TGTGCCAGCAGTGACAACATACCTGAAGCTTTCTTT. Protein product: CASSDNIPEAFF.

The chain carries TRBV7-6 and TRBJ2-3; 8 bases are a match to TRBD2. The ends lost 1 base at V and 6 bases at J; junction bases unmatched: 15. Germline V gene data show CDR1 as SGHVS and CDR2 as FNYEAQ. The length of the CDR3 is 18 residues. CDR3 bases: TGTGCCAGCAGCTTAGGACCCTCGGGACTAGGGTTGGTTGATACGCAGTATTTT. It translates to CASSLGPSGLGLVDTQYF.

The chain couples TRBV6-6 to TRBJ1-2; D is unclear. CDR1 and CDR2 from the germline V gene are MNHNY and SVGAGI (reference sequence). V was clipped by 2 bases and J by 8 bases, with 6 bases between them. This CDR3 region has 11 residues. The CDR3 loop is CASSYEWGYTF. DNA for the CDR3: TGTGCCAGCAGTTACGAGTGGGGCTACACCTTC.

The rearrangement uses TRBV2 and TRBJ2-2; D is unclear. The length of the CDR3 is 15 residues. The V gene lost 6 bases and the J gene lost 4 bases, with 15 bases spanning the gap. Germline V gene sequence: CDR1 SNHLY, CDR2 FYNNEI. In DNA form, the CDR3 reads TGTGCCAGCAGCTTAAAAGCAGGTTTCACCGGGGAGCTGTTTTTT. Amino acids: CASSLKAGFTGELFF.